This T cell receptor beta chain was captured in a study of a mutant IDH1 vaccine in newly diagnosed glioma. About the research overall: Vaccine administration was initiated 4-6 weeks following radiotherapy alone, or with temozolomide cycles. Previous treatment comprised radiotherapy, temozolomide, or both, mostly both. Study results and caveats: Top peripheral T cell clonotype shifts appeared unrelated to pseudoprogression. Vaccine-induced immune responses occurred in over 80% of patients.

The assay was immunoSEQ multiplex PCR, and TCRdb's table has in-frame clones only and misses some. The sample records about 62,000 clones, 75% to 90% being singletons. Time point indicated: week 11, during vaccination. Topical imiquimod was applied with each vaccine dose, which held 300 ug of mutant IDH1 20-mer peptide. Per germline, CDR1 MNHNS and CDR2 SASEGT. The CDR3 covers 19 residues. Trimming cost V 1 base and J 0 bases, with 21 bases left between them. Comments on this clone: The antigen remains undetermined.

The rearrangement links TRBV6-1 to TRBJ1-1, with D unresolved. This TCR was recovered from a man aged 40-55 years with glioma. This specimen consisted of PBMCs, obtained from a glioma patient whose treatment included an IDH1 peptide vaccine. In nucleotides, the CDR3 is TGTGCCAGCAGTGAAGTTACGATCGGGCCAGCCAACATGAACACTGAAGCTTTCTTT. This codes for CASSEVTIGPANMNTEAFF.